This passage covers 18 T cell receptor beta chains from one sample sequenced in a study of early T cells in non-severe SARS-CoV-2 infection. TCRdb re-called the 5' RACE reads with MiXCR, one entry per CDR3 protein. The sample records roughly 53,000 distinct CDR3 sequences, roughly 9% being singletons. What was sequenced was whole blood. Receptor source: an adult who was a healthcare worker with PCR-confirmed SARS-CoV-2 infection or an uninfected control (not recorded which).

Here the CDR3 reads CASSPVYCGTDTQYF. Written as DNA, the CDR3 is TGTGCCAGCAGCCCCGTCTACTGCGGGACAGATACGCAGTATTTT. The chain uses TRBV7-9 and TRBJ2-3; tentatively, D is TRBD2 (5 bases). Germline V gene data show CDR1 as SEHNR and CDR2 as FQNEAQ (reference sequence). The V end lost 5 bases, the J end lost 3 bases, and 15 bases lay between the germline ends. This CDR3 comprises 15 residues.

This clonotype was counted many times. CDR3 nucleotides: TGTGCCAGCAGCCTATCCGGGACGGGGTTGAAGTATTTT. This gives the protein CASSLSGTGLKYF. The chain employs TRBV7-9 and TRBJ2-3; TRBD1 or TRBD2 may be the D gene (5 bases each). The CDR3 length is 13 residues. Germline values: CDR1 SEHNR, CDR2 FQNEAQ (reference sequence). V was cut by 5 bases and J by 13 bases, with 19 bases left in between.

This clonotype was found a few times. CDR3 sequence reads: CSAREAGGEKLFF. In DNA, the CDR3 is TGCAGTGCTAGAGAGGCAGGAGGGGAAAAACTGTTTTTT. The rearrangement uses TRBV20-1 and TRBJ1-4; D unresolved. Between the trimmed V and J ends, which lost 0 bases and 8 bases, there was a span of 10 bases. Germline V CDR1 and CDR2: DFQATT, SNEGSKA (reference sequence). The CDR3 has 13 amino acids.

The DNA of the CDR3 is TGTGCCAGCGGGCAGAAACTGGGAGAAAAACTGTTTTTT. This translates into CASGQKLGEKLFF. V gene TRBV7-9 combines with J gene TRBJ1-4; no clear D gene. Germline values: CDR1 SEHNR, CDR2 FQNEAQ (reference sequence). V lost 8 bases, J lost 8 bases, and 15 bases lay in between. The CDR3 length is 13 residues. Using reference TRBV7-9 and TRBJ1-4 for the parts outside the CDR3, the full variable domain is DTGVSQNPRHKITKRGQNVTFRCDPISEHNRLYWYRQTLGQGPEFLTYFQNEAQLEKSRLLSDRFSAERPKGSFSTLEIQRTEQGDSAMYLCASGQKLGEKLFFGSGTQLSVL.

This clonotype was picked up many times. The chain joins TRBV6-6 to TRBJ2-5; TRBD1 is a possible D gene (8 bases). The V gene lost 2 bases and the J gene lost 5 bases, with 18 bases spanning the gap. Per the germline V gene, CDR1 is MNHNY and CDR2 is SVGAGI (reference sequence). The CDR3 runs to 16 residues. CDR3 sequence reads: CASSYATGGAGETQYF. DNA of the CDR3: TGTGCCAGCAGTTACGCCACAGGGGGGGCCGGCGAGACCCAGTACTTC.

In its sample, this clonotype was seen many times. The V and J genes are TRBV2 and TRBJ1-2; D is ambiguous. The CDR3 contains 12 residues. With 7 bases removed from V and 6 bases from J, the gap between germline ends came to 12 bases. CDR1 and CDR2 from the germline V gene are SNHLY and FYNNEI. The CDR3 here is CASTFDPNGYTF. As DNA, the CDR3 is TGTGCCAGCACCTTCGACCCTAATGGCTACACCTTC.

The chain employs TRBV11-3 and TRBJ2-2, with D unresolved. Trimming pared 5 bases from V and 7 bases from J, leaving 14 bases between. Looked up from germline, CDR1 is SGHNT and CDR2 is YENEEA. The CDR3 consists of 14 residues. CDR3 nucleotides: TGTGCCAGCAGCCTCAGCTACGTAAGCGGGGAGCTGTTTTTT. Its protein is CASSLSYVSGELFF.

V gene TRBV3-1 combines with J gene TRBJ2-4; TRBD2 matches at 7 bases. The germline V gene encodes CDR1 LGHDT and CDR2 YNNKEL (reference sequence). This CDR3 contains 13 residues. Unmatched junction bases numbered 3, after V lost 1 base and J lost 9 bases. The CDR3 sequence: CASSQGTRTIQYF. The CDR3 region has the DNA TGTGCCAGCAGCCAAGGGACTAGGACCATTCAGTACTTC.

The rearrangement links TRBV2 to TRBJ1-1; D not certain. This CDR3 is 13 amino acids long. V was cut by 2 bases and J by 0 bases, with 4 bases left in between. Germline CDR1 is SNHLY and CDR2 is FYNNEI. The CDR3 sequence is CASSEHMNTEAFF. For the CDR3, the DNA is TGTGCCAGCAGTGAACATATGAACACTGAAGCTTTCTTT. Variable domain in full (rest from reference TRBV2 and TRBJ1-1): EPEVTQTPSHQVTQMGQEVILRCVPISNHLYFYWYRQILGQKVEFLVSFYNNEISEKSEIFDDQFSVERPDGSNFTLKIRSTKLEDSAMYFCASSEHMNTEAFFGQGTRLTVV.

The chain links TRBV12-3 or TRBV12-4 to TRBJ2-7; perhaps TRBD1 as D (5 bases). Trimming took off 6 bases at V and 9 bases at J, with 15 bases between the two ends. CDR3 size: 12 residues. The CDR3: CASSRDSDGQYF. CDR3 nucleotides: TGTGCCAGCAGCAGGGATTCGGACGGGCAGTACTTC.

The J gene is TRBJ2-1, the V gene TRBV27; tentatively, D is TRBD1 (5 bases). The CDR3 has 15 amino acids. V lost 7 bases and J lost 0, with 13 bases in between. Germline V gives CDR1 MNHEY, CDR2 SMNVEV (reference sequence). CDR3 sequence (DNA): TGTGCCAGCAAGTCCAGGGTTAGCTCCTACAATGAGCAGTTCTTC. The encoded protein is CASKSRVSSYNEQFF.

The chain employs TRBV30 and TRBJ2-7, with 11 bases identical to TRBD2. From germline, CDR1 is GTSNPN and CDR2 SVGIG (reference sequence). The ends lost 6 bases at V and 4 bases at J; junction bases unmatched: 5. The CDR3 has 13 amino acids. Here the CDR3 reads CACLLAGGYEQYF. Here the CDR3 DNA reads TGTGCCTGTCTTCTAGCGGGGGGATACGAGCAGTACTTC.

This clonotype was counted many times. The chain links TRBV19 to TRBJ2-2; tentatively, D is TRBD2 (6 bases). The CDR3 sequence is 17 residues long. The germline V and J ends were trimmed by 7 bases and 6 bases, with 24 bases remaining between them. Germline CDR1 LNHDA, CDR2 SQIVND (reference sequence). The CDR3 DNA is TGTGCCAGTACTCAAGGGACCGGGAGAGGGGAGGCCGGGGAGCTGTTTTTT. This translates into CASTQGTGRGEAGELFF.

This clonotype has only a few counts. V gene TRBV2 combines with J gene TRBJ2-3, with 8 bases aligning to TRBD2. J was trimmed by 2 bases and V by 8 bases; bases with no gene match: 6. There are 14 residues in the CDR3. Germline V gives CDR1 SNHLY, CDR2 FYNNEI. DNA of the CDR3: TGTGCCAGCTCGAGCGGGGGAGACACAGATACGCAGTATTTT. It specifies CASSSGGDTDTQYF.

The table lists this clonotype with many counts. J is TRBJ1-3 and V is TRBV6-1; weak D call: TRBD1 (6 bases). Germline CDR1 reads MNHNS; CDR2 reads SASEGT. With 4 bases removed from V and 6 bases from J, the gap between germline ends came to 13 bases. CDR3 size: 14 residues. CDR3 protein: CASSAGDAENTIYF. The CDR3 coding sequence is TGTGCCAGCAGTGCAGGGGACGCCGAAAACACCATATATTTT.

The rearrangement uses TRBV12-3 or TRBV12-4 and TRBJ1-5, with 7 bases that match TRBD1. The CDR3 has 14 residues. J was trimmed by 3 bases and V by 5 bases; bases with no gene match: 4. CDR3 protein: CASSEGQHNQPQHF. The CDR3 DNA follows: TGTGCCAGCAGTGAGGGACAGCACAATCAGCCCCAGCATTTT.

This clonotype was counted ten times or more. Here the CDR3 reads CASARTGGLYYGYTF. The CDR3 DNA sequence: TGTGCCAGCGCCAGAACAGGGGGTCTATACTATGGCTACACCTTC. The J gene is TRBJ1-2, the V gene TRBV12-3 or TRBV12-4, with 8 bases fitting TRBD1. V was pared by 8 bases and J by 3 bases, with 11 bases of the junction left unmatched. The CDR3 contains 15 residues.

The V gene is TRBV3-1, the J gene TRBJ2-3; tentatively, D is TRBD1 (6 bases). This CDR3 is 15 amino acids long. CDR1 is LGHDT and CDR2 is YNNKEL in the germline V gene (reference sequence). V was clipped by 3 bases and J by 6 bases, with 16 bases between them. This CDR3 reads CASSHTSWGRDTQYF. In DNA form, the CDR3 reads TGTGCCAGCAGCCACACCTCCTGGGGGCGCGATACGCAGTATTTT.